This T cell receptor beta chain was sequenced during a study of PD-L1 blockade in urothelial cancer. Study-wide context: Patients had received 0 to 3 prior chemotherapy regimens. Whole-study findings and limits: Below-median TCR clonality that was measured in pretreatment blood predicted better survival.

The table came from immunoSEQ multiplex PCR; TCRdb's copy has only in-frame clones and leaves some out. The repertoire holds around 120,000 clones, under 85% seen once, with approximately 2.4% in the top ten. With regard to this clone: Its specificity is unknown.

J was trimmed by 5 bases and V by 2 bases; bases with no gene match: 13. Per the germline V gene, CDR1 is SGHDN and CDR2 is FVKESK. The CDR3 totals 19 residues. Sample numbers ranged from 1 to 8 per patient, encompassing pretreatment and on-treatment collections. The sequence derives from a man over 45 with urothelial cancer. Sample: PBMCs, taken around atezolizumab (anti-PD-L1) treatment. The chain combines TRBV14 with TRBJ2-3, with 13 bases matching TRBD2. The CDR3 loop reads CASSQRGLAGVSGGDTQYF. In DNA, the CDR3 is TGTGCCAGCAGCCAACGAGGACTAGCGGGAGTGAGTGGTGGAGATACGCAGTATTTT.